This T cell receptor beta chain is drawn from a study of blood T cell repertoires in COVID-19. Across the study: The United States, Italy and Spain provided the acute and convalescent COVID-19 samples.

This clone was seen a single time. The method was immunoSEQ multiplex PCR; TCRdb's version includes in-frame clones alone and lacks a portion of them. The sample has 300,000 to 450,000 clones, roughly 90% seen once. Membership in each cohort depended on participant-reported clinical history. A COVID-19 case had been met by exposed participants during the 2 weeks before study entry. This TCR derives from a woman aged 30 to 39 who had been exposed to COVID-19. Material for sequencing was PBMCs or T cells enriched from blood (not recorded which).

CDR3 nucleotides: TGTGCCAGCAGTTTCCCCCATTACGAGCAGTACTTC. Residues: CASSFPHYEQYF. This chain joins TRBV28 and TRBJ2-7; D not resolved. V dropped 3 bases and J dropped 4 bases, with 7 bases sitting between them. Germline V gene data show CDR1 as MDHEN and CDR2 as SYDVKM. The CDR3 extends over 12 amino acids.